The 12 T cell receptor beta chains below were found in one sample sequenced in a study of PD-1 blockade in classical Hodgkin lymphoma. Profiled with immunoSEQ multiplex PCR; TCRdb holds only in-frame clones, not every one. This table holds approximately 90,000 clones, nearly 85% found once. Time point denoted: cycle 4 day 1 (C4D1), after 6 weeks of nivolumab. Every patient was affected by relapse after autologous stem cell transplantation, while exposure to brentuximab vedotin was not uniform. The sequenced sample was peripheral blood mononuclear cells (PBMCs), obtained before the fourth cycle of nivolumab. These receptors originate from a human donor with classical Hodgkin lymphoma.

This clone was recorded once. This chain connects TRBV5-6 to TRBJ2-6; 9 bases match TRBD2. V lost 0 bases to trimming and J lost 4 bases; unmatched junction nucleotides: 5. This CDR3 region has 17 residues. Germline V CDR1 and CDR2: SGHDT, YYEEEE. CDR3 in DNA: TGTGCCAGCAGCTTGGGGCTAGCGGGAATAGGGGCCAACGTCCTGACTTTC. As protein: CASSLGLAGIGANVLTF.

This clone has a single count. The genes are TRBV11-3 and TRBJ2-7; D gene uncertain. The CDR3 spans 14 residues. Germline lookup yields CDR1 SGHNT and CDR2 YENEEA. Trimming removed 5 bases at V and 5 bases at J, with 16 bases between. The CDR3 DNA follows: TGTGCCAGCAGCGTCGACTCGCCCCTCGACGAGCAGTACTTC. Its protein product is CASSVDSPLDEQYF.

The rearrangement joins TRBV5-8 to TRBJ2-2; TRBD2 might be the D (5 bases). The CDR3 sequence is 13 residues long. Germline CDR1 is SGHTS and CDR2 is YDEGEE. V lost 2 bases and J lost 5, with 7 bases in between. CDR3 amino acids: CASSFPGTGELFF. CDR3 coding DNA: TGTGCCAGCAGCTTCCCGGGAACCGGGGAGCTGTTTTTT.

V is TRBV7-3 and J is TRBJ2-3; 11 bases map to TRBD1. In germline, CDR1 is SGHTA, CDR2 FQGTGA. J lost 1 base, V lost 5 bases, and 2 bases had no gene match. This CDR3 is built from 15 residues. The CDR3 protein is CASSGQGAGTDTQYF. The CDR3 region has the DNA TGTGCCAGCAGCGGACAGGGGGCAGGCACAGATACGCAGTATTTT.

This clone was found a few times. The V call is TRBV19, the J call TRBJ2-3; 10 bases fit TRBD1. There are 18 residues in the CDR3. Germline V gives CDR1 LNHDA, CDR2 SQIVND (reference sequence). V was pared by 6 bases and J by 4 bases, with 16 bases of the junction left unmatched. CDR3 sequence reads: CASSITRPGQGKADTQYF. The CDR3 nucleotides are TGTGCCAGTAGCATTACAAGACCGGGACAGGGGAAGGCAGATACGCAGTATTTT.

This clone has more than one count but fewer than ten. The chain has TRBV11-2 and TRBJ2-2, with unresolved D. The ends were cut back, 3 bases at V and 2 bases at J, with 1 base in the middle. Germline CDR1 is SGHAT and CDR2 is FQNNGV. CDR3 length: 12 amino acids. CDR3 DNA sequence: TGTGCCAGCAGCTTTAACACCGGGGAGCTGTTTTTT. Translation gives CASSFNTGELFF.

This clone has only a few counts. The chain links TRBV6-5 to TRBJ2-7; 8 bases match TRBD1. Trimming removed 6 bases from V and 2 bases from J; junction bases left unmatched: 9. The CDR3 totals 15 residues. Germline V gene sequence: CDR1 MNHEY, CDR2 SVGAGI. The CDR3 region is CASRATGAPAYEQYF. For the CDR3, the DNA is TGTGCCAGCAGAGCGACAGGGGCGCCCGCCTACGAGCAGTACTTC.

This clone was picked up one time. The chain is built from TRBV5-4 and TRBJ1-2, with unresolved D. V lost 1 base and J lost 2, with 9 bases in between. CDR3 length equals 14 residues. Per the germline V gene, CDR1 is SGHNT and CDR2 is YYREEE (reference sequence). The CDR3 region is CASSLSRQNYGYTF. For the CDR3, the DNA is TGTGCCAGCAGCTTGTCTCGGCAGAACTATGGCTACACCTTC.

This chain connects TRBV9 to TRBJ1-1; no clear D gene. V was clipped by 3 bases and J by 0 bases, with 12 bases between them. CDR3 length equals 15 residues. The germline V gene encodes CDR1 SGDLS and CDR2 YYNGEE. The CDR3 sequence: CASSEKDALNTEAFF. The CDR3 DNA reads TGTGCCAGCAGCGAGAAGGACGCATTGAACACTGAAGCTTTCTTT.

The genes are TRBV9 and TRBJ2-2; unclear D gene. The CDR3 sequence is 15 residues long. Germline V gene sequence: CDR1 SGDLS, CDR2 YYNGEE. V was trimmed by 3 bases and J by 0 bases, leaving 9 bases between them. The CDR3 protein is CASSAPQTNTGELFF. CDR3 DNA: TGTGCCAGCAGCGCCCCCCAGACGAACACCGGGGAGCTGTTTTTT. Complete variable domain (other parts from reference TRBV9 and TRBJ2-2): DSGVTQTPKHLITATGQRVTLRCSPRSGDLSVYWYQQSLDQGLQFLIQYYNGEERAKGNILERFSAQQFPDLHSELNLSSLELGDSALYFCASSAPQTNTGELFFGEGSRLTVL.

CDR3 protein: CASSESGSSYNEQFF. CDR3 in DNA: TGTGCCAGCAGTGAAAGCGGGAGCTCCTACAATGAGCAGTTCTTC. J is TRBJ2-1 and V is TRBV6-1; TRBD2 agrees at 8 bases. The junction had 0 bases not matched to a gene; V was cut back by 2 bases and J by 0 bases. In germline, CDR1 is MNHNS, CDR2 SASEGT. CDR3 length equals 15 residues.

This clone was observed at least ten times. V usage is TRBV19 and J usage is TRBJ2-7; 7 nucleotides align to TRBD1. The V gene's germline CDR1 is LNHDA and CDR2 SQIVND (reference sequence). V shed 3 bases, J shed 0 bases, and the junction held 5 bases outside the gene matches. The CDR3 contains 15 residues. The CDR3 sequence is CASSIRAGGSYEQYF. CDR3 sequence (DNA): TGTGCCAGTAGTATCCGGGCAGGGGGCTCCTACGAGCAGTACTTC.